This T cell receptor beta chain is drawn from a study of OX40 agonist ivuxolimab in advanced cancers. For the study at large: Hepatocellular carcinoma, melanoma, renal cell or head and neck cancer was diagnosed in the dose-escalation patients. Antecedent anti-PD-1, anti-PD-L1 or anti-CTLA-4 therapy was permissible, with under 50% having received some.

Libraries were prepared by immunoSEQ multiplex PCR; TCRdb keeps only in-frame clonotypes and omits some of them. The table includes 65,000 to 90,000 clones, approximately 86% detected once. Study results and caveats: The antigen specificity of the peripheral T cells (those that were expanded) was not determined.

This CDR3 is built from 18 residues. Germline CDR1 is SGDLS and CDR2 is YYNGEE. V lost 0 bases, J lost 2 bases, and 8 bases stayed unmatched. Notes on this clone: Its antigen is not identified.

The material sequenced was CD4+ or CD8+ T cells sorted from blood, taken in a trial of the OX40 agonist ivuxolimab. The source is an adult with an advanced solid tumor such as melanoma, head and neck, liver or kidney cancer. The chain combines TRBV9 with TRBJ2-3, with 11 bases that match TRBD2. CDR3 sequence reads: CASSVVTSGGRDTDTQYF. For the CDR3, the DNA is TGTGCCAGCAGCGTAGTCACTAGCGGGGGCCGGGACACAGATACGCAGTATTTT.